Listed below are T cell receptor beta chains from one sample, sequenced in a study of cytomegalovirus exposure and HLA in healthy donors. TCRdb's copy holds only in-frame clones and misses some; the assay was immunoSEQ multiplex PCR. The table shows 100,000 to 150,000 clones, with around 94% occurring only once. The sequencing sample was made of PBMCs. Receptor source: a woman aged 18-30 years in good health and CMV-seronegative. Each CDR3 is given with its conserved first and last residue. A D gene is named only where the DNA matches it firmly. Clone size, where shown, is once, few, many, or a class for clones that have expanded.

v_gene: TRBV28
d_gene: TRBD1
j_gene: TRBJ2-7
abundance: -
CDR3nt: TGTGCCAGCAGTTTAGAGCCGGGACAGGTAAACTACGAGCAGTACTTC
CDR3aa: CASSLEPGQVNYEQYF

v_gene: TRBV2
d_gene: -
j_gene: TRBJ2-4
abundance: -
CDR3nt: TGTGCCAGCAGTGAAGGTGGGGGCATAAAAAACATTCAGTACTTC
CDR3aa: CASSEGGGIKNIQYF

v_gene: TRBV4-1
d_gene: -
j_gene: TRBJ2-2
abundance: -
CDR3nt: TGCGCCAGCAGCCAAGATATAACTTACACCGGGGAGCTGTTTTTT
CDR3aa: CASSQDITYTGELFF

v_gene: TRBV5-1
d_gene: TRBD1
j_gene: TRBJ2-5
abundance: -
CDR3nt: TGCGCCAGCAGCCTGGACAGGGGTAGAGAGACCCAGTACTTC
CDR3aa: CASSLDRGRETQYF

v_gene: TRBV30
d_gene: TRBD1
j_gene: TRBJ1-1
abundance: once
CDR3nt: TGTGCCTGGAGTCCCCCGGACAGGGGCCTCAGGAGAGCTTTCTTT
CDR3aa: CAWSPPDRGLRRAFF

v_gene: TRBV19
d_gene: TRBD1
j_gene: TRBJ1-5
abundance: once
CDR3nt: TGTGCCAGTAGTATGGACAGGGTCCGCCAGCCCCAGCATTTT
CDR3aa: CASSMDRVRQPQHF

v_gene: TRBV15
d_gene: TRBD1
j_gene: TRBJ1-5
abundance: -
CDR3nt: TGTGCCACCAGCAGGCCGGGACAGGGGTTCAATCAGCCCCAGCATTTT
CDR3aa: CATSRPGQGFNQPQHF

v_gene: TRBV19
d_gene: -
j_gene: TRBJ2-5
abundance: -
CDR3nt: TGTGCCAGTAGTATCCGCAGGGGCTCTTGGGAGACCCAGTACTTC
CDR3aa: CASSIRRGSWETQYF

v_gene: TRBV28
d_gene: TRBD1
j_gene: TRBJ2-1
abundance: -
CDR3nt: TGTGCCAGCAGTCCCGACAGGGCCCTCTCCTACAATGAGCAGTTCTTC
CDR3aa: CASSPDRALSYNEQFF

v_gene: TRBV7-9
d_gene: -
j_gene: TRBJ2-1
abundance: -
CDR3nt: TGTGCCAGCAGCTTAGTCCAGCGCAATGAGCAGTTCTTC
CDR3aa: CASSLVQRNEQFF

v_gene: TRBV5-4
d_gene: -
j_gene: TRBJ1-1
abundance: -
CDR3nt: TGTGCCAGCAGCCTCGACAGGCTGAACACTGAAGCTTTCTTT
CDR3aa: CASSLDRLNTEAFF

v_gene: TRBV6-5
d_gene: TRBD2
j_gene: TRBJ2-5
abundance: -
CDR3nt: TGTGCCAGCATAGCGGGGGGGCCGATTGGGACCCAGTACTTC
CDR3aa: CASIAGGPIGTQYF

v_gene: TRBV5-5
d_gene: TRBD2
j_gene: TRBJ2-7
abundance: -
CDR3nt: TGTGCCAGCAGCTTGGGGCGGGAGGTAAGGAGTTCCGAGCAGTACTTC
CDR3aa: CASSLGREVRSSEQYF

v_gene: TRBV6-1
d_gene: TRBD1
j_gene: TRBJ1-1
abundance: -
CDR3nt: TGTGCCAGCAGTGAAGAAACGGACAGGCCGAACACTGAAGCTTTCTTT
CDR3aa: CASSEETDRPNTEAFF

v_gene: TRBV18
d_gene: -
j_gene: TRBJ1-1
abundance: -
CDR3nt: TGTGCCAGCTCACCTAGCTTACGATCGAACACTGAAGCTTTCTTT
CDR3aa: CASSPSLRSNTEAFF

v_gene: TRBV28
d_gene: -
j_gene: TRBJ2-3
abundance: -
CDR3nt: TGTGCCAGCAGTTACCACGGGGAACGCACAGATACGCAGTATTTT
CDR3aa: CASSYHGERTDTQYF

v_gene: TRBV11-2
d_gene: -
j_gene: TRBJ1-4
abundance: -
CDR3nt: TGTGCCAGCAGCCTGACTTCGGGTAGTGAAAAACTGTTTTTT
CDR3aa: CASSLTSGSEKLFF

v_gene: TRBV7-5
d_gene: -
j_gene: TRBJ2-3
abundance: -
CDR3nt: TGTGTCAGAAGCTTATCGGGGTCTAGTACAGATACGCAGTATTTT
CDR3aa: CVRSLSGSSTDTQYF

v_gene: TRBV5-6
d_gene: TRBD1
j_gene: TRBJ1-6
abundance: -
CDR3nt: TGTGCCAGCAGCTTCGGACAGGGTGATTCACCCCTCCACTTT
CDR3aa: CASSFGQGDSPLHF

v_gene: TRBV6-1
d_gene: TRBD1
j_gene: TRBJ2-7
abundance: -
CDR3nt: TGTGCCAGCAGACAACAGGGGACGAAGATGAACGAGCAGTACTTC
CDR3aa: CASRQQGTKMNEQYF

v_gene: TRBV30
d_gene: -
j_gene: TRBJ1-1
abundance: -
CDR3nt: TGTGCCTGGAGTGTCCTACGAACGACGTCCAGCAGGGACACTGAAGCTTTCTTT
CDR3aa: CAWSVLRTTSSRDTEAFF

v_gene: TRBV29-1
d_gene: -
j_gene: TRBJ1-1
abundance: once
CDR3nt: TGCAGCGAGAAGACAGGGAACACTGAAGCTTTCTTT
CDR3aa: CSEKTGNTEAFF

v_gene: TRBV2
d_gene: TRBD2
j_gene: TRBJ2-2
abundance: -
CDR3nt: TGTGCCAGCACCGAATCTAGCGGAACCGGGGAGCTGTTTTTT
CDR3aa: CASTESSGTGELFF

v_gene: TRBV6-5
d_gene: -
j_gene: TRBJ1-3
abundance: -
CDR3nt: TGTGCCAGCAGCCCCTACCAATCTGGAAACACCATATATTTT
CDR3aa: CASSPYQSGNTIYF

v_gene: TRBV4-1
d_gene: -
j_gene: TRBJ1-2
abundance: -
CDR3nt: TGCGCCAGCAGCCAAGAGGGCAGGCCCTATGGCTACACCTTC
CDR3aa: CASSQEGRPYGYTF

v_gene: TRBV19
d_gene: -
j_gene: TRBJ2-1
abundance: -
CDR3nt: TGTGCCACTGGACAGATCCAAAATGAGCAGTTCTTC
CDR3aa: CATGQIQNEQFF

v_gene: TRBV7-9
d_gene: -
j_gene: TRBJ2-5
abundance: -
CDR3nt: TGTGCCAGCAGCTTAGGAACAGGGTGGGAGACCCAGTACTTC
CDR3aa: CASSLGTGWETQYF

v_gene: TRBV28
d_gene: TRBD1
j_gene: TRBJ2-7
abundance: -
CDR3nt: TGTGCCAGCCGACAGGGGTCGTACGAGCAGTACTTC
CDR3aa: CASRQGSYEQYF

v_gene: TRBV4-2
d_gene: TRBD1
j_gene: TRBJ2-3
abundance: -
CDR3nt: TGTGCCAGCAGCCATGGCACAGGGGTGCCCGGCACAGATACGCAGTATTTT
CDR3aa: CASSHGTGVPGTDTQYF

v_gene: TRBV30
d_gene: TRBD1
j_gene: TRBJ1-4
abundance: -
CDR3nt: TGTGCCTGGACCCGGACAGGGTTTGCTGAAAAACTGTTTTTT
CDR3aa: CAWTRTGFAEKLFF

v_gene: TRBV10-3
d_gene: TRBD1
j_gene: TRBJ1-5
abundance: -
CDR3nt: TGTGCCATCGGCAGGGACAGGGACCAGCCCCAGCATTTT
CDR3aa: CAIGRDRDQPQHF

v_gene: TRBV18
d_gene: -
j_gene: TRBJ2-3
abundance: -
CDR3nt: TGTGCCAGCTCACGTGGACAGGGAGGGTCCACAGATACGCAGTATTTT
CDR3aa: CASSRGQGGSTDTQYF

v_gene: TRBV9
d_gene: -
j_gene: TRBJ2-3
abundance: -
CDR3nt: TGTGCCAGCAGCGCTGGCACAGATACGCAGTATTTT
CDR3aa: CASSAGTDTQYF

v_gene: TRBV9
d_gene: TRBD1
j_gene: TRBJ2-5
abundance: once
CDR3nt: TGTGCCAGCAGCGTGGGGACAGGGGGCGCCCTAAACCAAGAGACCCAGTACTTC
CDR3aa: CASSVGTGGALNQETQYF

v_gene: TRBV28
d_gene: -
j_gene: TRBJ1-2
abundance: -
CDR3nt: TGTGCCAGCAGCCTCCCCCCCTCGTTCTATGGCTACACCTTC
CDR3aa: CASSLPPSFYGYTF

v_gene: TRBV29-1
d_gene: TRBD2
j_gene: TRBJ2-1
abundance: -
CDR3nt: TGCAGCGTTGTAGGTAGCGGGGGGGCCTATTACAATGAGCAGTTCTTC
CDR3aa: CSVVGSGGAYYNEQFF

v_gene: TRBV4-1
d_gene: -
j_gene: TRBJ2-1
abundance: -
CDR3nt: TGCGCCAGCAGCCAAGATTCGGCGCGGGGCTACAATGAGCAGTTCTTC
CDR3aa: CASSQDSARGYNEQFF

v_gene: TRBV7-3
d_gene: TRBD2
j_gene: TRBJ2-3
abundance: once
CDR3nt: TGTGCCAGCAGCCTCTCGGGAGGGAGGGCCACAGATACGCAGTATTTT
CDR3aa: CASSLSGGRATDTQYF

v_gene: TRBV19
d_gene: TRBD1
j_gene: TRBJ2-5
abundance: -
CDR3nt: TGTGCCAGTAGCCGACCGGGACAGGGAGAGACCCAGTACTTC
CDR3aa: CASSRPGQGETQYF

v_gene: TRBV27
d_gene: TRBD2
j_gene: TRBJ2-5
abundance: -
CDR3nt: TGTGCCAGCAGTTATACTAGCGGGACCCAAGAGACCCAGTACTTC
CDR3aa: CASSYTSGTQETQYF

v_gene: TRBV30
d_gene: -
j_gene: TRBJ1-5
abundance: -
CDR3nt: TGTGCCTGGTCGACAGAAATTAATCAGCCCCAGCATTTT
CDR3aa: CAWSTEINQPQHF

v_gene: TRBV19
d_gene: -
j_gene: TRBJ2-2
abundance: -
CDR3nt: TGTGCCAGTCGACAGTTACTAAACACCGGGGAGCTGTTTTTT
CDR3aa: CASRQLLNTGELFF

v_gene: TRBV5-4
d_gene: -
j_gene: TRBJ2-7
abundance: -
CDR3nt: TGTGCCAGCAGCTTGGATTCCGCGACTAGGGGTACGCAGTACTTC
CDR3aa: CASSLDSATRGTQYF

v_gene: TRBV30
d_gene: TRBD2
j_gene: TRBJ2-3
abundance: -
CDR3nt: TGTGCCTCTACGCGCATTCTAGCGGGGGGGCACACAGATACGCAGTATTTT
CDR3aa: CASTRILAGGHTDTQYF

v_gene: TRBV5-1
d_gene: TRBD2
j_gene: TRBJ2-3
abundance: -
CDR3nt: TGCGCCAGCAGTTTGGAAAGCGGGGGGGCCGCCGATACGCAGTATTTT
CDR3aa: CASSLESGGAADTQYF

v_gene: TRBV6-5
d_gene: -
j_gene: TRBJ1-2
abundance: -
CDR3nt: TGTGCCAGCAGTTACGGGCATCAAGGCACCCGATATGGCTACACCTTC
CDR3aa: CASSYGHQGTRYGYTF

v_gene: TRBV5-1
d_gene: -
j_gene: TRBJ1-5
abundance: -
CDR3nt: TGCGCCAGCAGCTTGGAGGGGGGGGTACAGCCCCAGCATTTT
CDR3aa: CASSLEGGVQPQHF